This T cell receptor (beta chain) appears in the sequencing data of a study of blood T cells in healthy people across ages. Whole-study results and caveats: The diversity estimates, figures obtained from one million T cells, were considered underestimates. Bulk PBMC profiling left naive and antigen-experienced comparisons inconclusive.

Healthy Caucasian individuals from Russia aged roughly 6 to 90 served as donors. Remarks on this clonotype: Its antigen is currently unknown.

CDR3 length: 14 residues. V gave up 7 bases and J gave up 5 bases, with 20 bases separating them. In germline, CDR1 is DFQATT, CDR2 SNEGSKA (reference sequence). Combining a sample-barcoded 5' primer with a J-beta primer mix, a second PCR ran for about 6 to 12 cycles. One entry per CDR3 protein, called by TCRdb with MiXCR from the 5' RACE reads. This sample yields about 1.8 million distinct CDR3 sequences, of which 40% to 55% are seen a single time; over 2% belongs to the top ten. Sequencing was performed on blood. The sequence derives from a woman aged 40 to 50 in good health. V is TRBV20-1 and J is TRBJ2-5; possible D gene TRBD1, 6 bases. The CDR3 coding sequence is TGCAGTGGGATAGTTGCAGGGGTGGTGGAGACCCAGTACTTC. It codes for CSGIVAGVVETQYF.